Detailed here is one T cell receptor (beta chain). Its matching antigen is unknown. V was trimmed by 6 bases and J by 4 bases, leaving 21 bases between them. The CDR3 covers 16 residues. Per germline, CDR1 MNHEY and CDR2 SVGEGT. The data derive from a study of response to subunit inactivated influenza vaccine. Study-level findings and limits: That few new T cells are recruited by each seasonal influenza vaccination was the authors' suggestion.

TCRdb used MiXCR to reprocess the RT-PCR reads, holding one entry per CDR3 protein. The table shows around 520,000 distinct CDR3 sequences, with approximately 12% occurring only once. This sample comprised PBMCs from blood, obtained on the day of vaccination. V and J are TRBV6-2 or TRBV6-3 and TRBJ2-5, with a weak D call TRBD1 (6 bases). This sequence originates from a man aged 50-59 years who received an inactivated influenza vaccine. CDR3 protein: CASSDMQGPNLETQYF. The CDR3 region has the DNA TGTGCCAGCAGCGACATGCAGGGGCCCAACCTAGAGACCCAGTACTTC.